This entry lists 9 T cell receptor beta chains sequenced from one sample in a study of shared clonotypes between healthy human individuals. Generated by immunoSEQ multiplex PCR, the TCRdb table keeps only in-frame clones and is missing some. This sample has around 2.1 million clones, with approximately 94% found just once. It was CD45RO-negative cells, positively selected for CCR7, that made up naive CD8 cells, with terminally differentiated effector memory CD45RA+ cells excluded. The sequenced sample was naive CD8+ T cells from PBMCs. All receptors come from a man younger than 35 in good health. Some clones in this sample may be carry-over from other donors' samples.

The CDR3 DNA reads TGTGCCAGCAGCGGAACCAAACCAGGGTCGTGGGCCTATGGCTACACCTTC. It yields the protein CASSGTKPGSWAYGYTF. The V and J genes are TRBV9 and TRBJ1-2, with a possible D match to TRBD1 (5 bases). This CDR3 region has 17 residues. Trimming removed 3 bases from V and 4 bases from J, with 22 bases in between. Germline V gives CDR1 SGDLS, CDR2 YYNGEE.

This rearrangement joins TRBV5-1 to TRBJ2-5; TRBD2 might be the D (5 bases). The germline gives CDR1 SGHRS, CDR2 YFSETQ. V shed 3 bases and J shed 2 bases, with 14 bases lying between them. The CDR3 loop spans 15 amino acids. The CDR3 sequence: CASSSAGGRQETQYF. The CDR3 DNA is TGCGCCAGCAGCTCCGCCGGTGGGAGACAAGAGACCCAGTACTTC.

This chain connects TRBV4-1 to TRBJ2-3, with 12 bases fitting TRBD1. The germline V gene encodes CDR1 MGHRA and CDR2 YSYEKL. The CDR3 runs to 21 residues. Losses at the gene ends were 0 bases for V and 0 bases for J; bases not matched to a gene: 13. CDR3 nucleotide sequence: TGCGCCAGCAGCCAAGATCGTGGGGACAGGGGGCGCATGATAAGCACAGATACGCAGTATTTT. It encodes CASSQDRGDRGRMISTDTQYF.

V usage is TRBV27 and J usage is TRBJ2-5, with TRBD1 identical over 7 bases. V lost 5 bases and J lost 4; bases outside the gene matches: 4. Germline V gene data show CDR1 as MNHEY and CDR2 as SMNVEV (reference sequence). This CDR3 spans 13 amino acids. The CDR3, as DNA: TGTGCCAGCAGTGACAGGGTCGGAGAGACCCAGTACTTC. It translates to CASSDRVGETQYF.

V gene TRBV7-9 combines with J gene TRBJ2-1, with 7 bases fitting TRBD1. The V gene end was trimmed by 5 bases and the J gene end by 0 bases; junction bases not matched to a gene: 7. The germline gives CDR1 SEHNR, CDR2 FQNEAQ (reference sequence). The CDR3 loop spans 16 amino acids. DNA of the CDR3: TGTGCCAGCAGCAGTCGGGACAGCCGCTCCTACAATGAGCAGTTCTTC. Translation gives CASSSRDSRSYNEQFF.

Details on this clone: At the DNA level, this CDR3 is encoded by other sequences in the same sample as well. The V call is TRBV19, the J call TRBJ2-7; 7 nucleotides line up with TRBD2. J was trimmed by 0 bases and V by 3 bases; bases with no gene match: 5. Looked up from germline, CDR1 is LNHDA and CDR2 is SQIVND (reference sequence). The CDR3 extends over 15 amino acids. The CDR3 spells CASSIFLADSYEQYF. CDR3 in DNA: TGTGCCAGTAGTATCTTTCTAGCGGACTCCTACGAGCAGTACTTC.

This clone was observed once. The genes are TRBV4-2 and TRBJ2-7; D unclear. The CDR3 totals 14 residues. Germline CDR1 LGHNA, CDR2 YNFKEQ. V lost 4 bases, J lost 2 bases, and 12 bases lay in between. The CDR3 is CASSPAGSTYEQYF. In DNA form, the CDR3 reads TGTGCCAGCAGCCCAGCCGGGTCGACCTACGAGCAGTACTTC.

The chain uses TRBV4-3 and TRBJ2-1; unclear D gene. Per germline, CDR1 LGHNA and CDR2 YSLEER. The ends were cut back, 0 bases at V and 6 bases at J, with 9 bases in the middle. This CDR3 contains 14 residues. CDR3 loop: CASSQETSFNEQFF. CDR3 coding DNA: TGCGCCAGCAGCCAAGAAACTTCGTTCAATGAGCAGTTCTTC.

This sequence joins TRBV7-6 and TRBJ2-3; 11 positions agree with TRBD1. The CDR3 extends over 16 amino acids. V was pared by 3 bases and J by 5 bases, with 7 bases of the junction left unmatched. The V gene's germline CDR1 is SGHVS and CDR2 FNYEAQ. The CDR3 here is CASSFGQGARGDTQYF. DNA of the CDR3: TGTGCCAGCAGCTTTGGACAGGGGGCGAGGGGAGATACGCAGTATTTT. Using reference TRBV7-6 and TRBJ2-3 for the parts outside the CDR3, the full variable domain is GAGVSQSPRYKVTKRGQDVALRCDPISGHVSLYWYRQALGQGPEFLTYFNYEAQQDKSGLPNDRFSAERPEGSISTLTIQRTEQRDSAMYRCASSFGQGARGDTQYFGPGTRLTVL.